The rows below give T cell receptor beta chains drawn from one sample of a study of radiotherapy plus CTLA-4 blockade in lung cancer. Sequencing was performed with immunoSEQ multiplex PCR; in TCRdb, only in-frame clones are kept and a portion is missing. The data contain about 49,000 clones, about 88% of them singletons. Sequencing was performed on peripheral blood, taken from a patient treated with radiotherapy plus ipilimumab. The receptors come from a human donor with non-small cell lung cancer whose response to radiotherapy plus ipilimumab could not be evaluated. Both conserved end residues are part of each CDR3. A D gene is named only where the DNA matches it firmly.

j_call | v_call | d_call | cdr3_nt | cdr3_aa
TRBJ1-4 | TRBV5-4 | TRBD1 | TGTGCCAGCAGCTTGGGGGACAGGGCGAATGAAAAACTGTTTTTT | CASSLGDRANEKLFF
TRBJ1-2 | TRBV29-1 | . | TGCAGCGTTGAACGGGTATCGGGAGGCTACACCTTC | CSVERVSGGYTF
TRBJ2-1 | TRBV5-8 | . | TGTGCCAGCAGCTTGTCGTATGAGCAGTTCTTC | CASSLSYEQFF
TRBJ2-3 | TRBV14 | TRBD2 | TGTGCCAGCAGCCACTCCGGGACTAGCGGGACCACAGATACGCAGTATTTT | CASSHSGTSGTTDTQYF
TRBJ1-5 | TRBV28 | TRBD1 | TGTGCCAGCAGGGAGGGGGCAGGGCAGCCCCAGCATTTT | CASREGAGQPQHF
TRBJ2-3 | TRBV28 | . | TGTGCCGGTTCTCGGGGGTTAAGCACAGATACGCAGTATTTT | CAGSRGLSTDTQYF
TRBJ2-7 | TRBV10-3 | TRBD2 | TGTGCCATCAGTGAGTCGACTAGCGGACTTACCTACGAGCAGTACTTC | CAISESTSGLTYEQYF
TRBJ2-1 | TRBV19 | TRBD2 | TGTGCCACCTTGGGAAGCGGGGGGGTAAGAGTGCCCTACAATGAGCAGTTCTTC | CATLGSGGVRVPYNEQFF
TRBJ2-1 | TRBV7-9 | . | TGTGCCAGTCGAAGTCGGGAAGATGGATACAATGAGCAGTTCTTC | CASRSREDGYNEQFF
TRBJ2-3 | TRBV2 | TRBD2 | TGTGCCAGCAGCCCCCGGACTAGCGGTCGCACAGATACGCAGTATTTT | CASSPRTSGRTDTQYF
TRBJ2-3 | TRBV5-4 | . | TGTGCCAGCAGCCCAAGCACAGATACGCAGTATTTT | CASSPSTDTQYF
TRBJ1-3 | TRBV30 | . | TGTGCCTGGAGTGTGGCTGGAGGCAGCTCTGGAAACACCATATATTTT | CAWSVAGGSSGNTIYF
TRBJ1-2 | TRBV4-1 | . | TGCGCCAGCAGCCAAGAATCAGTTAACTATGGCTACACCTTC | CASSQESVNYGYTF
TRBJ2-7 | TRBV6-4 | . | TGTGCCAGCAGCCGGGACTGGTCTGGCGAGCAGTACTTC | CASSRDWSGEQYF
TRBJ1-3 | TRBV5-6 | . | TGTGCCAGCAGCTCAAAAATGGGCAGCCGAGGGGGTGGAAACACCATATATTTT | CASSSKMGSRGGGNTIYF
TRBJ1-5 | TRBV6-5 | TRBD1 | TGTGCCAGCAGTCAGGACAGGAGCAATCAGCCCCAGCATTTT | CASSQDRSNQPQHF
TRBJ1-2 | TRBV28 | . | TGTGCCAGCAGTTACGGACTTTATGGCTACACCTTC | CASSYGLYGYTF
TRBJ2-5 | TRBV6-4 | . | TGTGCCAGCAGTGCGATAGCCTCCCAAGAGACCCAGTACTTC | CASSAIASQETQYF
TRBJ2-7 | TRBV25-1 | TRBD1 | TGTGCCAGCAGGCAGGGGGCGCAAATCGAGCAGTACTTC | CASRQGAQIEQYF
TRBJ1-1 | TRBV6-1 | . | TGTGCCAGCAGTGAAGTACCGATTTCGGAGGCTTTCTTT | CASSEVPISEAFF
TRBJ2-1 | TRBV7-2 | . | TGTGCCAGCAGTCTAGGATCCGGGAGTAGGCTCTACAATGAGCAGTTCTTC | CASSLGSGSRLYNEQFF
TRBJ1-2 | TRBV29-1 | . | TGCAGCGTTGAAGCCCGGGGAGCTAACTATGGCTACACCTTC | CSVEARGANYGYTF